Given below is one T cell receptor (beta chain) in context. The antigen is unknown. The sample comes from a study of blood T cells in healthy people across ages. The use of a sample-barcoded 5' primer and a J-beta primer mix characterized a second PCR of about 7 to 12 cycles. CDR3-containing paired-end reads numbering at least 2.5 million came from each sample. TCRdb re-derived calls from the 5' RACE reads in MiXCR, one entry per CDR3 protein. The data show around 1.5 million distinct CDR3 sequences, approximately 42% seen once. Study-wide results and caveats: Age brought a roughly linear fall in TCR beta diversity measured per million T cells.

Germline V CDR1 and CDR2: DFQATT, SNEGSKA (reference sequence). The V end was cut by 0 bases, the J end by 4 bases, with 7 bases between. The CDR3 loop spans 13 amino acids. Total RNA, at least 6 micrograms per sample, was extracted from PBMCs. The receptor's source is a woman between 18 and 30 years old in good health. V is TRBV20-1 and J is TRBJ2-1; no definite D call. Sequenced input: blood. The DNA for the CDR3 is TGCAGTGCTAGAGATACGGTATACAATGAGCAGTTCTTC. It codes for CSARDTVYNEQFF.